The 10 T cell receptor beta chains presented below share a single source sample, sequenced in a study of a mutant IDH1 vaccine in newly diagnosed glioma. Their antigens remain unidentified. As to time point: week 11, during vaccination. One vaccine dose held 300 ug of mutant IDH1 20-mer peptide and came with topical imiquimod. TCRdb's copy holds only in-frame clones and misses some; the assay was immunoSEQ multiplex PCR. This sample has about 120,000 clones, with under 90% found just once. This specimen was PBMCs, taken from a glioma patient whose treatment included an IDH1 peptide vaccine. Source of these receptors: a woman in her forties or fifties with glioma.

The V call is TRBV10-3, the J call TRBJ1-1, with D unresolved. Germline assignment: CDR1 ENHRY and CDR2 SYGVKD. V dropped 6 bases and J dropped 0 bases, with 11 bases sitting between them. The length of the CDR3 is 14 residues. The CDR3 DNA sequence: TGTGCCATCAGCCCGGGAGGCATGAACACTGAAGCTTTCTTT. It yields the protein CAISPGGMNTEAFF.

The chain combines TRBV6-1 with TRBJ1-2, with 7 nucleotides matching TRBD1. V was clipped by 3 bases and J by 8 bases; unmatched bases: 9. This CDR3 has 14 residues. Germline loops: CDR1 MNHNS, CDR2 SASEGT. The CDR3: CASSEAKDRVGYTF. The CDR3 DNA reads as TGTGCCAGCAGTGAGGCAAAAGACAGGGTCGGCTACACCTTC.

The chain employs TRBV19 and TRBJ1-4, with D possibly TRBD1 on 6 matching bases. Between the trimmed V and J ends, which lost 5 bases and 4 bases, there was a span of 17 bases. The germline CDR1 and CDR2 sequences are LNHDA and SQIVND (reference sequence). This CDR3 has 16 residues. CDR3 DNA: TGTGCCAGTAGTGCCAACCCTACAGGGTATAATGAAAAACTGTTTTTT. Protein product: CASSANPTGYNEKLFF.

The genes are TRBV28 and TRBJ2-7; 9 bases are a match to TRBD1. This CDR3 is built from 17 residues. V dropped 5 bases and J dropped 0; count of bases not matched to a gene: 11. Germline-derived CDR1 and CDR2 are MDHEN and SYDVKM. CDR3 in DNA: TGTGCCAGCAGTCCCGGGACAGGGTTCAGGGGCTCCTACGAGCAGTACTTC. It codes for CASSPGTGFRGSYEQYF.

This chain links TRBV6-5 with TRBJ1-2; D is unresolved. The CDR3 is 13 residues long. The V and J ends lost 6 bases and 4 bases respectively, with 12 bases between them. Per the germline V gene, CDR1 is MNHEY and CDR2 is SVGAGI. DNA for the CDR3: TGTGCCAGCAGAGCAGGACTGATCTATGGCTACACCTTC. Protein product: CASRAGLIYGYTF.

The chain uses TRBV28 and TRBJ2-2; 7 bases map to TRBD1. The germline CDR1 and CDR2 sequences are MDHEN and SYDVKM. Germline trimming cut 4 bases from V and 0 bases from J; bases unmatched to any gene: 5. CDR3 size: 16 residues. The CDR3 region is CASSSWGQTNTGELFF. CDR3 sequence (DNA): TGTGCCAGCAGTTCCTGGGGACAGACGAACACCGGGGAGCTGTTTTTT.

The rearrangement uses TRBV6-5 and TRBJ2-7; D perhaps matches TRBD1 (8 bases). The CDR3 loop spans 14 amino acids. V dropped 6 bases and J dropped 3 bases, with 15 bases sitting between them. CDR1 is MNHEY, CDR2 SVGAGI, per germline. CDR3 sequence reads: CASRPTGEGYEQYF. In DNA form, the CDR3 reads TGTGCCAGCAGACCGACAGGGGAGGGCTACGAGCAGTACTTC.

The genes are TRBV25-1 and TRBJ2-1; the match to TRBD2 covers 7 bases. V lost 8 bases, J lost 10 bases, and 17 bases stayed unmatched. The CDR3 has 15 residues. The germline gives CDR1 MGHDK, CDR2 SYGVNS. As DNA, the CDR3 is TGTGCCAGCTCCTGGGCGGGAGTGAGGGACGGGGAGCAGTTCTTC. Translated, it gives CASSWAGVRDGEQFF.

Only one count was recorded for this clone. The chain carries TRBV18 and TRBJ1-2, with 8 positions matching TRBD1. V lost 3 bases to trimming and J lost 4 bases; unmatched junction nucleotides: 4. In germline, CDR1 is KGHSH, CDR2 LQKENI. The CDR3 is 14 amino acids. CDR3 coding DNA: TGTGCCAGCTCACCGGGACAGGAGATCTATGGCTACACCTTC. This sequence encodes CASSPGQEIYGYTF.

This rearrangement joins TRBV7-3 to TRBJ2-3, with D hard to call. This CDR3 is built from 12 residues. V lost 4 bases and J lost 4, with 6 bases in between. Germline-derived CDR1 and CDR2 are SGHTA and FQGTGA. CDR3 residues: CASSSSPDTQYF. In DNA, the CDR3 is TGTGCCAGCAGCTCCAGCCCAGATACGCAGTATTTT.